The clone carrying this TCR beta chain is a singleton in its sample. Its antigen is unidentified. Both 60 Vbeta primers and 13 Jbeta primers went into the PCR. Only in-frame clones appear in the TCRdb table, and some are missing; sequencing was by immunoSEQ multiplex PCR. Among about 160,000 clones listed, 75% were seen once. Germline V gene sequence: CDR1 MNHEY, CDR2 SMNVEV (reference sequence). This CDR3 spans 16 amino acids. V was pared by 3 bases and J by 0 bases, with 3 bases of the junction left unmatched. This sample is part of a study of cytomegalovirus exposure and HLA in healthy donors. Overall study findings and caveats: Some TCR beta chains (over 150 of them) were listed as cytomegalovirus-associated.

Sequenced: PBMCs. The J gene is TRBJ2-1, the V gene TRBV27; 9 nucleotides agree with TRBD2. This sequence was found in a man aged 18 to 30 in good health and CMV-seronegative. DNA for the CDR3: TGTGCCAGCAGTTTGAGACTAGCGGACTCCTACAATGAGCAGTTCTTC. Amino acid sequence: CASSLRLADSYNEQFF.